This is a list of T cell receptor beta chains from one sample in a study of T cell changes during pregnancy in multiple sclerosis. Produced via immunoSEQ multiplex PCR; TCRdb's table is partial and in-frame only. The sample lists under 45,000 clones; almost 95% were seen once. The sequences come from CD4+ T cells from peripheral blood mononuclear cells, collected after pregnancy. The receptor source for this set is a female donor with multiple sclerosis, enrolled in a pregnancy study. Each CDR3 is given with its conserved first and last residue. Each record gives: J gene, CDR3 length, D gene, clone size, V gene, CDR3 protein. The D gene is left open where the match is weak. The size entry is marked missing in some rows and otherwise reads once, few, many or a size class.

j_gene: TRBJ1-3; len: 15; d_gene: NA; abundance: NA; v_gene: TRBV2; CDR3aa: CASSGGGALENTIYF
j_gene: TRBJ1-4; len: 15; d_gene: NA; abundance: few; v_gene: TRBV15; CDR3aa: CATSPTAGKREKLFF
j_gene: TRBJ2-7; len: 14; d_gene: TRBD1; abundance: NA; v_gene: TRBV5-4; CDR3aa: CASSFRDRGYEQYF
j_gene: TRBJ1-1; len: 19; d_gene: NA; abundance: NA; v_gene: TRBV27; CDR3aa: CASSLLSSRQPAERGEAFF
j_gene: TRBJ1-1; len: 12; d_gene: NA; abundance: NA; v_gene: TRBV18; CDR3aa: CASSAVNTEAFF
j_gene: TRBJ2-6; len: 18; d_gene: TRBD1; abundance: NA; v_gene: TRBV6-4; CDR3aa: CASSPQTGAFGGANVLTF
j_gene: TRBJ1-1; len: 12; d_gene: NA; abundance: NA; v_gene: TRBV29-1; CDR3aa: CSGGVPNTEAFF
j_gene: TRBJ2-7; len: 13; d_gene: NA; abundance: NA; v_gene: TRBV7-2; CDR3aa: CASSLGTVYEQYF
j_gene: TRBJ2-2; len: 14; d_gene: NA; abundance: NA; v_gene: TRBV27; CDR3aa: CASSYLSRGGELFF
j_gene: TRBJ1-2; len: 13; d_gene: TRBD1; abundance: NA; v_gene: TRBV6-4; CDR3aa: CASSSTGGTGYTF
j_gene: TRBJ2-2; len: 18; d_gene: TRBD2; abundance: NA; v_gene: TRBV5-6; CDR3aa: CASSLLRLAGGITGELFF